Sequencing of this T cell receptor (beta chain) was carried out in a study of T cell repertoires in cytomegalovirus infection. Background on the study: Epitope selection comprised recently identified HLA-C-restricted CMV epitopes and well-studied HLA-B-restricted CMV epitopes.

Germline V gene sequence: CDR1 SGHVS, CDR2 FNYEAQ. The V and J ends lost 0 bases and 15 bases respectively, with 12 bases between them. The CDR3 is 12 residues long. Study findings and constraints: Public TCR beta family frequency separated CMV-and-HLA carriers, including in an independent cohort.

A single count supports this clonotype. Its antigen is unknown. TCRdb itself ran the reads through MiXCR, one entry per CDR3 protein. The sample yields around 430,000 distinct CDR3 sequences, roughly 46% seen once. The specimen comprised cultured PBMCs, sampled from culture after CMV antigen stimulation. The chain couples TRBV7-6 to TRBJ2-1; D ambiguous. This receptor was taken from a human donor in good health (CMV status not recorded). Some clones in this sample may be carry-over from other donors' samples. CDR3 amino acids: CASSLAGSSTFF. The CDR3 coding sequence is TGTGCCAGCAGCTTAGCCGGTTCCAGTACGTTCTTC.